This T cell receptor (beta chain) emerged from a study of blood T cell repertoires in COVID-19. Profiling relied on immunoSEQ multiplex PCR, and the TCRdb table lists in-frame clones only, not all of them. The sample holds 130,000 to 150,000 clones, 70% to 90% seen once. The CDR3 contains 13 residues. CDR1 is SGDLS and CDR2 is YYNGEE in the germline V gene. Trimming stripped 6 bases from V and 8 bases from J, with 15 bases between. The V call is TRBV9, the J call TRBJ2-1; D is ambiguous. Material for sequencing was peripheral blood. The TCR sequence derives from a middle-aged woman with active or convalescent COVID-19. For the CDR3, the DNA is TGTGCCAGCACGGGTCGGAGTTGGGATGAGCAGTTCTTC. Protein: CASTGRSWDEQFF.